A single sample is the source of the 7 T cell receptor beta chains below, sequenced in a study of Tregs in tolerant kidney transplant recipients. Generated by immunoSEQ multiplex PCR, the TCRdb table keeps only in-frame clones and is missing some. The table has about 240,000 clones, about 86% seen once. The source material was CD4+ T cells from blood. Source of these receptors: a human donor in good health.

V is TRBV7-9 and J is TRBJ1-1; possible D gene TRBD1, 5 bases. This CDR3 is built from 10 residues. Germline assignment: CDR1 SEHNR and CDR2 FQNEAQ (reference sequence). In nucleotides, the CDR3 is TGTGCTCTCCAGGGCACTGAAGCTTTCTTT. Translating it yields CALQGTEAFF.

This chain's CDR3 is CASSSILAVGADTQYF. The CDR3 nucleotides read TGCGCCAGCAGCTCGATACTAGCGGTGGGAGCAGATACGCAGTATTTT. The chain is built from TRBV5-1 and TRBJ2-3; 8 nucleotides match TRBD2. Trimming at V came to 3 bases and at J to 4 bases, leaving 10 bases not matched to a gene. Germline loops: CDR1 SGHRS, CDR2 YFSETQ. The CDR3 runs 16 residues.

The J gene is TRBJ1-1, the V gene TRBV6-5; weak D call: TRBD1 (6 bases). Germline CDR1 and CDR2: MNHEY and SVGAGI. This CDR3 has 14 residues. Trimming cost V 0 bases and J 7 bases, with 12 bases left between them. The CDR3 protein is CASSYSRDRSEAFF. CDR3 DNA sequence: TGTGCCAGCAGTTACTCCAGAGACAGGAGTGAAGCTTTCTTT.

With respect to this clone: The same CDR3 also results from other DNA sequences found in this sample. The CDR3 DNA follows: TGTGCCTGGAGTCCACAGGGGAACTATGGCTACACCTTC. It encodes CAWSPQGNYGYTF. The V and J genes are TRBV30 and TRBJ1-2; 7 bases align to TRBD1. V gave up 2 bases and J gave up 2 bases; unmatched junction bases: 2. Germline V lookup: CDR1 GTSNPN, CDR2 SVGIG (reference sequence). The CDR3 covers 13 residues.

This clone was observed a single time. This sequence joins TRBV6-5 and TRBJ1-1; 7 bases fit TRBD1. This CDR3 comprises 15 residues. V gave up 1 base and J gave up 7 bases; unmatched junction bases: 9. Per germline, CDR1 MNHEY and CDR2 SVGAGI. DNA of the CDR3: TGTGCCAGCAGTTACTGGTCGACAGGGATCAGTGAAGCTTTCTTT. Protein product: CASSYWSTGISEAFF.

This clone appeared a single time. This chain connects TRBV15 to TRBJ2-1; the D gene is possibly TRBD2 (5 bases). V was trimmed by 1 base and J by 8 bases, leaving 15 bases between them. Germline-derived CDR1 and CDR2 are LNHNV and YYDKDF (reference sequence). The CDR3 is made up of 15 amino acids. The DNA for the CDR3 is TGTGCCACCAGCAGAGCGGGAAATGCGCGCGATGAGCAGTTCTTC. It yields the protein CATSRAGNARDEQFF. The complete variable domain, with remaining parts taken from reference TRBV15 and TRBJ2-1, reads DAMVIQNPRYQVTQFGKPVTLSCSQTLNHNVMYWYQQKSSQAPKLLFHYYDKDFNNEADTPDNFQSRRPNTSFCFLDIRSPGLGDTAMYLCATSRAGNARDEQFFGPGTRLTVL.

The chain uses TRBV5-1 and TRBJ2-1; 11 bases map to TRBD1. From germline, CDR1 is SGHRS and CDR2 YFSETQ. J was trimmed by 8 bases and V by 0 bases; bases with no gene match: 7. The CDR3 sequence is 16 residues long. CDR3 amino acids: CASSLDGTGGMDEQFF. For the CDR3, the DNA is TGCGCCAGCAGCTTGGATGGGACAGGGGGTATGGATGAGCAGTTCTTC.